This T cell receptor (beta chain) originates from a study of cytomegalovirus exposure and HLA in healthy donors. Overall study results and limits: TRBV6-2, TRBV6-3 and some other V segments were excluded as indistinguishable. Within a later analysis, the majority of CMV-associated TCR beta chains appeared HLA-restricted. Investigators reported fewer than 200 TCR beta chains as tied to cytomegalovirus.

Of note for this clone: Its antigen is not known.

The CDR3 covers 14 residues. Unmatched junction bases numbered 4, after V lost 6 bases and J lost 2 bases. Germline CDR1 reads MNHNY; CDR2 reads SVGAGI (reference sequence). Use of 60 Vbeta and 13 Jbeta primers characterized the PCR. Some clones are missing from TCRdb's copy, which holds only in-frame ones; the method was immunoSEQ multiplex PCR. This sample carries about 75,000 clones, 70% to 85% of them seen once, and the ten largest clones take 18%. At the time of sampling, donors were nominally healthy, though unrecorded immune exposures were likely. Sequencing was carried out using PBMCs. The clonotype was recovered from a man aged 65-85 years in good health and CMV-seropositive. The rearrangement uses TRBV6-6 and TRBJ2-5; 9 bases fit TRBD1. This CDR3 is CASSDRGAQETQYF. In DNA, the CDR3 is TGTGCCAGCAGCGACAGGGGGGCTCAAGAGACCCAGTACTTC.